These T cell receptor beta chains were read from a single sample in a study of graft-versus-host responses after intestinal transplantation. The protocol was immunoSEQ multiplex PCR, while the TCRdb copy is restricted to in-frame clones and leaves out a portion. There are roughly 50,000 clones in the sample; approximately 91% occur only once, and over 2% lies in the top ten. Their antigen targets remain unknown. Here the sequenced sample was unstimulated CD4+ T cells sorted from spleen or lymph node cells, taken before transplant. The source is a human donor who was the organ donor for an intestinal transplant. Both conserved end residues are part of each CDR3. D genes are given only for firm matches. Clone size is not always given. Where it is, it says once, few, many or a class for expanded clones.

V gene	clone size	D gene	J gene	CDR3 protein	CDR3 DNA
TRBV18	-	-	TRBJ2-7	CASSRDKSYEQYF	TGTGCCAGCTCACGGGACAAATCCTACGAGCAGTACTTC
TRBV11-1	-	-	TRBJ2-7	CASSLGGGGYEQYF	TGTGCCAGCAGCTTAGGGGGAGGCGGCTACGAGCAGTACTTC
TRBV5-1	-	-	TRBJ1-1	CASSLEGLGGARSEAFF	TGCGCCAGCAGCTTGGAAGGTTTAGGGGGGGCGCGATCCGAAGCTTTCTTT
TRBV28	-	-	TRBJ1-2	CASLGATGDYGYTF	TGTGCCAGCTTGGGTGCGACGGGGGACTATGGCTACACCTTC
TRBV28	-	-	TRBJ2-7	CASSFPQTYEQYF	TGTGCCAGCAGTTTCCCTCAGACCTACGAGCAGTACTTC
TRBV7-2	-	TRBD1	TRBJ1-6	CASSLVGTGSGNSPLHF	TGTGCCAGCAGCTTAGTGGGGACAGGGTCTGGTAATTCACCCCTCCACTTT
TRBV6-1	-	-	TRBJ2-7	CASSEPGYEQYF	TGTGCCAGCAGTGAACCAGGGTACGAGCAGTACTTC
TRBV7-8	-	-	TRBJ2-5	CASSFQGSQETQYF	TGTGCCAGCAGCTTCCAGGGTTCCCAAGAGACCCAGTACTTC
TRBV7-2	few	-	TRBJ2-2	CASSPAENTGELFF	TGTGCCAGCAGCCCAGCGGAGAACACCGGGGAGCTGTTTTTT
TRBV18	-	-	TRBJ1-3	CASSRTGSGNTIYF	TGTGCCAGCTCACGAACGGGTTCTGGAAACACCATATATTTT
TRBV7-2	-	TRBD2	TRBJ2-7	CASSLQTSGSFYEQYF	TGTGCCAGCAGCTTACAGACTAGCGGGAGTTTTTACGAGCAGTACTTC
TRBV19	-	TRBD1	TRBJ1-4	CASSTGQGLNEKLFF	TGTGCCAGTAGTACTGGACAGGGCCTTAATGAAAAACTGTTTTTT
TRBV7-2	-	-	TRBJ2-7	CASSQEQGPYEQYF	TGTGCCAGCAGCCAAGAACAGGGCCCCTACGAGCAGTACTTC
TRBV28	-	TRBD2	TRBJ2-7	CASSLTGSWREATYEQYF	TGTGCCAGCAGTTTAACGGGCAGTTGGCGGGAGGCCACCTACGAGCAGTACTTC
TRBV5-1	-	-	TRBJ2-3	CASSVVGLPTDTQYF	TGCGCCAGCAGCGTTGTTGGCCTCCCCACAGATACGCAGTATTTT
TRBV28	-	TRBD1	TRBJ2-5	CASSLLVRGHRETQYF	TGTGCCAGCAGTCTACTAGTCAGGGGGCACCGAGAGACCCAGTACTTC
TRBV5-3	-	-	TRBJ2-1	CARSLGSWERAGEQFF	TGTGCCAGAAGCTTGGGGTCTTGGGAGCGGGCCGGTGAGCAGTTCTTC
TRBV2	-	-	TRBJ2-1	CASSEQFGEQFF	TGTGCCAGCAGTGAACAATTCGGGGAGCAGTTCTTC
TRBV6-1	-	-	TRBJ1-5	CASRTGFGQPQHF	TGTGCCAGCAGAACAGGGTTTGGTCAGCCCCAGCATTTT
TRBV18	-	TRBD2	TRBJ2-4	CASSPIGGGIQYF	TGTGCCAGCTCACCGATTGGGGGGGGCATTCAGTACTTC
TRBV2	-	TRBD1	TRBJ1-4	CASSEGGQGGEKLFF	TGTGCCAGCAGTGAAGGGGGTCAGGGGGGTGAAAAACTGTTTTTT
TRBV5-4	-	TRBD1	TRBJ1-1	CASSWDRGLMNTEAFF	TGTGCCAGCAGCTGGGACAGGGGCCTCATGAACACTGAAGCTTTCTTT
TRBV5-5	-	-	TRBJ1-5	CASSLAQGDQPQHF	TGTGCCAGCAGCTTGGCCCAGGGCGATCAGCCCCAGCATTTT
TRBV29-1	-	-	TRBJ1-4	CSVEQGNEKLFF	TGCAGCGTTGAACAGGGTAATGAAAAACTGTTTTTT
TRBV21-1	-	-	TRBJ2-5	CASSRRDRGQGTQYF	TGTGCCAGCAGCCGCCGGGACAGGGGGCAAGGGACCCAGTACTTC
TRBV19	-	-	TRBJ2-5	CASSKNDNQETQYF	TGTGCCAGTAGTAAGAACGACAACCAAGAGACCCAGTACTTC
TRBV18	-	TRBD1	TRBJ2-7	CASSPGQGAHEQYF	TGTGCCAGCTCACCGGGACAGGGGGCCCACGAGCAGTACTTC
TRBV5-1	-	-	TRBJ2-5	CASSSQRESEETQYF	TGCGCCAGCAGCTCGCAAAGGGAGTCGGAAGAGACCCAGTACTTC
TRBV30	-	-	TRBJ1-1	CAWSVQGNTEAFF	TGTGCCTGGAGTGTACAGGGGAACACTGAAGCTTTCTTT
TRBV7-2	-	-	TRBJ1-4	CASSLDAGVNEKLFF	TGTGCCAGCAGCTTAGACGCGGGGGTGAATGAAAAACTGTTTTTT
TRBV25-1	once	-	TRBJ2-3	CASSELWAGRIVGEYF	TGTGCCAGCAGTGAATTATGGGCAGGGCGAATTGTTGGGGAGTATTTT
TRBV28	once	TRBD1	TRBJ2-4	CASSSAGQGKNIQYF	TGTGCCAGCAGTTCAGCGGGACAGGGGAAAAACATTCAGTACTTC
TRBV7-7	-	TRBD2	TRBJ2-3	CASSLGLAGNTDTQYF	TGTGCCAGCAGCTTAGGGCTAGCGGGTAACACAGATACGCAGTATTTT
TRBV5-1	-	TRBD1	TRBJ1-1	CASSGTGTGTTEAFF	TGCGCCAGCAGCGGAACCGGGACAGGGACCACTGAAGCTTTCTTT
TRBV6-5	-	-	TRBJ1-4	CASSYSTTGAREKLFF	TGTGCCAGCAGTTACTCGACCACGGGAGCGAGGGAAAAACTGTTTTTT
TRBV9	-	TRBD2	TRBJ2-5	CASSVVGLAGMETQYF	TGTGCCAGCAGCGTAGTTGGTCTAGCGGGAATGGAGACCCAGTACTTC
TRBV19	-	TRBD2	TRBJ2-1	CASSIRTSGVNNEQFF	TGTGCCAGTAGTATCCGGACTAGCGGAGTCAACAATGAGCAGTTCTTC
TRBV19	-	TRBD2	TRBJ2-7	CASSTLAGAASYEQYF	TGTGCCAGTAGCACCCTAGCGGGAGCCGCCTCCTACGAGCAGTACTTC
TRBV6-1	-	-	TRBJ2-7	CAGSAYEQYF	TGTGCCGGCAGTGCGTACGAGCAGTACTTC
TRBV11-2	-	-	TRBJ2-3	CASSSSGNTDTQYF	TGTGCCAGCAGTTCCTCAGGGAACACAGATACGCAGTATTTT
TRBV5-1	-	-	TRBJ1-2	CASSSPGLELPNYGYTF	TGCGCCAGCAGCTCCCCGGGACTGGAGCTTCCTAACTATGGCTACACCTTC
TRBV19	-	TRBD2	TRBJ2-2	CASSIRTSGFDTGELFF	TGTGCCAGTAGTATTCGAACTAGCGGGTTCGACACCGGGGAGCTGTTTTTT
TRBV25-1	-	TRBD1	TRBJ1-1	CASRDSLNTEAFF	TGTGCCAGCCGGGACAGCTTGAACACTGAAGCTTTCTTT
TRBV6-6	-	TRBD1	TRBJ2-3	CASRGQGAVTDTQYF	TGTGCCAGCCGGGGGCAGGGGGCTGTTACAGATACGCAGTATTTT
TRBV6-5	-	-	TRBJ2-7	CASSYSGGSSYEQYF	TGTGCCAGCAGTTACTCAGGTGGCAGCTCCTACGAGCAGTACTTC
TRBV29-1	once	TRBD2	TRBJ2-1	CSVVGRGTYNEQFF	TGCAGCGTTGTGGGGCGGGGGACCTACAATGAGCAGTTCTTC
TRBV7-6	-	-	TRBJ1-3	CASSLEGYSRSGNTIYF	TGTGCCAGCAGCTTAGAGGGGTATTCTCGCTCTGGAAACACCATATATTTT